A single sample gave rise to the 20 T cell receptor beta chains below, sequenced in a study of blood T cell repertoires in COVID-19. The data were produced by immunoSEQ multiplex PCR, yet TCRdb's version contains in-frame clones alone and is incomplete. The table shows approximately 250,000 clones, with more than 75% occurring only once. The sequencing input was PBMCs or T cells enriched from blood (not recorded which). These receptor sequences come from an older woman in a cohort exposed to, infected with or recovered from COVID-19 (not recorded which).

This chain links TRBV2 with TRBJ2-7, with 8 bases fitting TRBD1. Losses at the gene ends were 4 bases for V and 1 base for J; bases not matched to a gene: 6. The length of the CDR3 is 15 residues. The V gene's germline CDR1 is SNHLY and CDR2 FYNNEI. The chain's CDR3 is CASSAGRTGSYEQYF. CDR3 DNA sequence: TGTGCCAGCAGTGCGGGCAGGACAGGGTCCTACGAGCAGTACTTC.

The gene calls are TRBV25-1 and TRBJ2-1, with TRBD1 identical over 8 bases. Per the germline V gene, CDR1 is MGHDK and CDR2 is SYGVNS. This CDR3 is built from 15 residues. V lost 0 bases to trimming and J lost 5 bases; unmatched junction nucleotides: 3. This chain's CDR3 is CASSEYQGAHNEQFF. The CDR3 nucleotides are TGTGCCAGCAGTGAATATCAGGGGGCACACAATGAGCAGTTCTTC.

The chain joins TRBV2 to TRBJ2-7, with TRBD1 matching 7 bases. Germline CDR1 and CDR2: SNHLY and FYNNEI. Trimming took 8 bases from V and 1 from J; bases not matched to a gene: 5. The CDR3 length is 13 residues. In DNA, the CDR3 is TGTGCCAGCGACAGGGTCAGGTCCTACGAGCAGTACTTC. It codes for CASDRVRSYEQYF.

This rearrangement joins TRBV28 to TRBJ1-5; D gene unclear. The V and J ends lost 2 bases and 3 bases respectively, with 11 bases between them. The CDR3 totals 15 residues. The germline gives CDR1 MDHEN, CDR2 SYDVKM. The CDR3 reads CASSLGETPNQPQHF. The CDR3 DNA reads as TGTGCCAGCAGTTTAGGGGAGACACCCAATCAGCCCCAGCATTTT.

DNA of the CDR3: TGTGCCAGCAGCCTCAACAGCCCCAATCAGCCCCAGCATTTT. Protein: CASSLNSPNQPQHF. The chain couples TRBV11-2 to TRBJ1-5; D not resolved. V lost 5 bases and J lost 3, with 11 bases in between. Germline-derived CDR1 and CDR2 are SGHAT and FQNNGV. This CDR3 has 14 amino acids.

The rearrangement joins TRBV19 to TRBJ1-6; no clear D gene. Trimming removed 9 bases from V and 3 bases from J, with 12 bases in between. Per the germline V gene, CDR1 is LNHDA and CDR2 is SQIVND (reference sequence). The CDR3 extends over 14 amino acids. The CDR3 coding sequence is TGTGCCAGCCGCGTTACAGACTATAATTCACCCCTCCACTTT. Protein product: CASRVTDYNSPLHF.

V and J are TRBV30 and TRBJ1-5; TRBD1 agrees at 12 bases. After removal of 2 bases from V and 3 bases from J, the junction contained 17 bases not matched to a gene. This CDR3 contains 20 residues. The germline V gene has CDR1 GTSNPN and CDR2 SVGIG (reference sequence). The CDR3: CAWSPLRGVSGQGANQPQHF. CDR3 coding DNA: TGTGCCTGGAGTCCACTACGAGGGGTTTCGGGACAGGGGGCCAATCAGCCCCAGCATTTT.

The V call is TRBV3-1 (or the pseudogene TRBV3-2), the J call TRBJ1-1, with 7 bases identical to TRBD1. V was clipped by 0 bases and J by 3 bases; unmatched bases: 1. Germline V gene sequence: CDR1 LGHDT, CDR2 YNNKEL (reference sequence). The CDR3 runs 14 residues. The CDR3, as DNA: TGTGCCAGCAGCCAAGATGACAGGGACACTGAAGCTTTCTTT. It translates to CASSQDDRDTEAFF.

The gene calls are TRBV29-1 and TRBJ2-4; TRBD2 matches at 7 bases. Unmatched junction bases numbered 8, after V lost 6 bases and J lost 6 bases. The CDR3 covers 13 residues. CDR1 is SQVTM and CDR2 is ANQGSEA in the germline V gene. In DNA, the CDR3 is TGCAGCGTCGGCCTGGGAGGGTTAAACATTCAGTACTTC. Translation gives CSVGLGGLNIQYF.

The chain employs TRBV2 and TRBJ2-1; 9 bases line up with TRBD2. The CDR3 runs to 16 residues. Germline loops: CDR1 SNHLY, CDR2 FYNNEI. Trimming cost V 6 bases and J 2 bases; bases outside gene matches: 8. The CDR3 DNA reads TGTGCCAGCAGAGATAGCGGGAGTTGGGCCTACAATGAGCAGTTCTTC. Translating it yields CASRDSGSWAYNEQFF.

The rearrangement links TRBV3-1 (or the pseudogene TRBV3-2) to TRBJ1-1; perhaps TRBD1 as D (5 bases). The V gene lost 7 bases and the J gene lost 1 base, with 13 bases spanning the gap. The V gene's germline CDR1 is LGHDT and CDR2 YNNKEL (reference sequence). This CDR3 is 14 amino acids long. The CDR3: CASTKTVPNTEAFF. In DNA, the CDR3 is TGTGCCAGCACCAAGACAGTGCCGAACACTGAAGCTTTCTTT.

This clone has a handful of counts. This chain joins TRBV2 and TRBJ1-4, with D unclear. CDR3 length: 16 amino acids. Germline V CDR1 and CDR2: SNHLY, FYNNEI. The V gene lost 0 bases and the J gene lost 5 bases, with 13 bases spanning the gap. CDR3 loop: CASSEALRGLNEKLFF. The CDR3 region has the DNA TGTGCCAGCAGTGAAGCGCTTCGAGGACTAAATGAAAAACTGTTTTTT.

V is TRBV7-6 and J is TRBJ2-3; 15 nucleotides line up with TRBD2. Germline V gene lookup returns CDR1 SGHVS and CDR2 FNYEAQ. The V gene end was trimmed by 4 bases and the J gene end by 13 bases; junction bases not matched to a gene: 6. This CDR3 comprises 14 residues. For the CDR3, the DNA is TGTGCCAGCAGCTCCGGGACTAGCGGGAGGTTAGAGTATTTT. This gives the protein CASSSGTSGRLEYF.

The genes are TRBV19 and TRBJ2-7; 9 bases fit TRBD1. J gave up 6 bases and V 10 bases, and 16 bases lay outside the gene matches. This CDR3 is 15 amino acids long. The V gene's germline CDR1 is LNHDA and CDR2 SQIVND (reference sequence). The CDR3 region is CATSLAGTGTPEQYF. CDR3 nucleotides: TGTGCCACCTCCTTGGCCGGGACAGGGACGCCCGAGCAGTACTTC.

The CDR3 DNA reads as TGTGCCAGCAGCCCAGACTTCTACAATGAGCAGTTCTTC. It codes for CASSPDFYNEQFF. The V gene is TRBV9, the J gene TRBJ2-1; no reliable D call. The V gene lost 4 bases and the J gene lost 3 bases, with 8 bases spanning the gap. The germline gives CDR1 SGDLS, CDR2 YYNGEE. The CDR3 consists of 13 residues.

CDR3 sequence (DNA): TGCGCCAGCAGTGAGATGTACTCCTACAATGAGCAGTTCTTC. Its protein product is CASSEMYSYNEQFF. This chain links TRBV10-2 with TRBJ2-1; no definite D call. V lost 2 bases, J lost 0 bases, and 5 bases lay in between. The CDR3 runs to 14 residues. Germline CDR1 WSHSY, CDR2 SAAADI.

This rearrangement joins TRBV7-3 to TRBJ2-2; 7 bases line up with TRBD2. The ends lost 2 bases at V and 6 bases at J; junction bases unmatched: 9. CDR3 length equals 16 residues. Germline loops: CDR1 SGHTA, CDR2 FQGTGA. The CDR3 loop reads CASSLGPGLGAGELFF. CDR3 sequence (DNA): TGTGCCAGCAGCTTAGGACCAGGACTAGGGGCCGGGGAGCTGTTTTTT.

V is TRBV11-2 and J is TRBJ2-2; the D gene is possibly TRBD2 (7 bases). The V end was cut by 2 bases, the J end by 6 bases, with 19 bases between. Germline loops: CDR1 SGHAT, CDR2 FQNNGV. The CDR3 has 17 residues. The CDR3 DNA follows: TGTGCCAGCAGCTTATCGGCCCGGGGGGCAGAGGCCGGGGAGCTGTTTTTT. Its translation: CASSLSARGAEAGELFF.

V gene TRBV4-2 combines with J gene TRBJ1-2; 10 bases agree with TRBD1. The CDR3 covers 15 residues. Germline values: CDR1 LGHNA, CDR2 YNFKEQ. After removal of 0 bases from V and 7 bases from J, the junction contained 5 bases not matched to a gene. CDR3 amino acids: CASSQDLTGGSGYTF. The CDR3, as DNA: TGTGCCAGCAGCCAAGATTTGACAGGGGGCAGTGGCTACACCTTC.

The gene calls are TRBV11-2 and TRBJ2-1, with a weak D call TRBD2 (6 bases). The germline CDR1 and CDR2 sequences are SGHAT and FQNNGV. The ends were cut back, 5 bases at V and 5 bases at J, with 10 bases in the middle. CDR3 length: 13 amino acids. Here the CDR3 reads CASSVGGDNEQFF. Written as DNA, the CDR3 is TGTGCCAGCAGCGTCGGAGGGGACAATGAGCAGTTCTTC.